These 3 T cell receptor beta chains originate from one sample sequenced in a study of OX40 agonist ivuxolimab in advanced cancers. The table came from immunoSEQ multiplex PCR; TCRdb's copy has only in-frame clones and leaves some out. This sample has fewer than 60,000 clones, with around 84% found just once. The source was CD4+ or CD8+ T cells sorted from blood, collected in a trial of the OX40 agonist ivuxolimab. The receptor source for this set is an adult with an advanced solid tumor such as melanoma, head and neck, liver or kidney cancer.

J is TRBJ2-1 and V is TRBV19, with 10 positions matching TRBD2. This CDR3 spans 16 amino acids. The germline V gene encodes CDR1 LNHDA and CDR2 SQIVND (reference sequence). The junction had 11 bases not matched to a gene; V was cut back by 7 bases and J by 5 bases. DNA of the CDR3: TGTGCCAGTACCCACCCAAGCGGGGGGGCACACAATGAGCAGTTCTTC. This encodes CASTHPSGGAHNEQFF.

The gene calls are TRBV11-2 and TRBJ2-1; D is possibly TRBD1 or TRBD2 (5 bases each). Germline V CDR1 and CDR2: SGHAT, FQNNGV. Deletions cut 5 bases from V and 0 bases from J, with 14 bases between. The CDR3 runs 16 residues. The CDR3 spells CASSGREGSSYNEQFF. The DNA of the CDR3 is TGTGCCAGCAGCGGACGTGAGGGGAGCTCCTACAATGAGCAGTTCTTC.

A single count supports this clone. The chain links TRBV11-1 to TRBJ2-7; 8 bases line up with TRBD1. The CDR3 consists of 13 residues. With V trimmed by 8 bases and J by 3 bases, 6 bases remained unmatched. Germline V gene lookup returns CDR1 SGHAT and CDR2 FQDESV (reference sequence). The DNA for the CDR3 is TGTGCCAGCCATCTTGGGACAGGCTACGAGCAGTACTTC. This gives the protein CASHLGTGYEQYF. Drawing the rest from reference TRBV11-1 and TRBJ2-7, the complete variable domain is EAEVAQSPRYKITEKSQAVAFWCDPISGHATLYWYRQILGQGPELLVQFQDESVVDDSQLPKDRFSAERLKGVDSTLKIQPAELGDSAMYLCASHLGTGYEQYFGPGTRLTVT.